The sequence of this T cell receptor (beta chain) was determined in a study of control samples from healthy donors and cancer patients. This table comes from immunoSEQ multiplex PCR, and its TCRdb copy is limited to in-frame clones, with some not included. The sample carries 110,000 to 150,000 clones, roughly nine tenths recorded once. V was clipped by 5 bases and J by 2 bases, with 10 bases between them. The CDR3 runs 14 residues. In germline, CDR1 is KGHSH, CDR2 LQKENI. This chain links TRBV18 with TRBJ1-5, with D possibly TRBD1 on 5 matching bases. The clonotype was recovered from a man in his thirties or forties in good health. Material: blood. The CDR3 bases are TGTGCCAGCTCAGAGGGGCGTGGCAATCAGCCCCAGCATTTT. Encoded protein: CASSEGRGNQPQHF.